The clone carrying this TCR beta chain was counted ten times or more. This entry comes from a study of cytomegalovirus exposure and HLA in healthy donors. Turning to the study itself: Around 180 million T cells yielded under 130 million unique TCR beta sequences in earlier analysis.

Primers included in the PCR were 60 Vbeta and 13 Jbeta primers. The table came from immunoSEQ multiplex PCR; TCRdb's copy has only in-frame clones and leaves some out. The table shows 100,000 to 150,000 clones, with 8% to 11% occurring only once. The CDR3 has 14 residues. V was cut by 11 bases and J by 0 bases, with 14 bases left in between. Germline assignment: CDR1 MNHNS and CDR2 SASEGT. The chain joins TRBV6-1 to TRBJ1-3; no reliable D call. This TCR was sampled from a woman under 30 in good health and CMV-seropositive. Source material: PBMCs. CDR3 nucleotides: TGTGCCTCCCGAACCAGGTACTCTGGAAACACCATATATTTT. It specifies CASRTRYSGNTIYF.